This T cell receptor (beta chain) was documented in a study of cytomegalovirus exposure and HLA in healthy donors listed by TCRdb under 2017. In the study overall: An earlier analysis of approximately 640 of the donors reported more than 250 Gb of sequence data and 100 million to 140 million unique TCR beta sequences from 150 million to 200 million T cells. Besides the first cohort of more than 650 subjects, a separate validation cohort made up of over a hundred different subjects was used. The aim of the study was to test whether cataloging public T cell receptors could identify signatures of past pathogen exposure. The study used immunosequencing to profile the T cell repertoires of some 600 subjects and linked those repertoires to cytomegalovirus serostatus. Rather than using new phenotypic data, the later analysis identified candidate immune exposures from TCR beta sequences and from how often those sequences occurred across donors. To decide whether each TCR beta V gene segment behaved as functional or pseudogenic, an earlier analysis of fewer than 750 of the donors relied on high-throughput TCR beta sequencing. Donor age, sex, ethnicity and CMV serostatus were compiled together with the repertoire data. In a later analysis, previously published TCR beta repertoires from several hundred donors were re-analyzed and high-resolution HLA genotyping was added so that TCR occurrence patterns could be studied. Roughly 290 gigabases of sequencing data and 75 million to 85 million unique TCR sequences made up an early release that covered nearly 650 HLA-typed donors. Because of strong linkage in the cohort, roughly five DR-DQ haplotypes were treated as single units for association and clustering. HLA typing included class I and class II loci at four-digit resolution. Of the approximately 400 genotyped donors, less than 90% were placed in the genetic ancestry cluster associated with self-reported Caucasian donors. Among approximately 370 genotyped donors of the cohort, an average of roughly 230,000 unique TCR beta nucleotide sequences was sequenced per donor, of which 15% to 20% were non-productive. Every repertoire in the discovery cohort had been generated on one and the same sequencing platform. High-throughput TCR immunosequencing, statistical association of individual TCRs with disease status, and machine learning were combined to predict cytomegalovirus infection status. Typing coverage differed by locus: A, B, C, DRB1 and DQB1 were typed in roughly 620-640 donors, DQA1 in approximately 520, DPA1 in 600 to 610, and DPB1 in 450 to 490. Genome-wide SNP genotypes for about 55% of the 666 donors were used in a later genetic analysis, which treated that subset as a discovery cohort. What the study reported, not specific to this receptor: While some public TCRs were present in many individuals, most TCR sequences turned up only very rarely across donors. The presence/absence analyses assumed that sequencing depth was roughly uniform across donors, and that assumption may not be true. A cluster of highly shared sequence variants was judged likely to represent a technical artifact of the sequencing pipeline. According to a later analysis, most CMV-associated TCR beta chains appeared to be HLA-restricted, and the HLA associations seemed to be driven largely by CMV exposure. A later analysis reported that several top co-occurrence clusters appeared linked to parvovirus B19, influenza, CMV and Epstein-Barr virus. Compared with equally common non-associated chains, HLA-associated TCR beta chains in a later analysis were more clonally expanded and had lower generation probabilities. V-gene and J-gene trimming of TCR beta chains was associated with a missense DCLRE1C variant in a later genetic analysis, and the association was replicated in an independent cohort. A further reported finding was that TCR beta sequences accurately predicted the HLA-A and HLA-B alleles for most subjects in the first cohort. A later analysis found that TCR association rates varied across HLA loci, with DRB1 alleles showing the most associated TCRs and HLA-C alleles the fewest. For the cohort, immune exposure information was limited to CMV serostatus. In both the original and validation cohorts, the classifier was reported to diagnose cytomegalovirus status with high specificity and sensitivity. According to the authors, the approach could potentially be generalized to other disease states and immunological phenotypes. The study listed over 150 TCR beta chains as associated with cytomegalovirus. The cohort was sequenced for TCR beta chains only, and without alpha or paired-chain data the features that could be detected were limited. According to a later genetic analysis, donors in an Asian-associated ancestry cluster had fewer N-insertions in productive TCRs than the approximately 630-donor mean. Broadly in line with IMGT annotations, most TCR beta V segments showed up in productive rearrangements about 87% or about 30% of the time in an earlier analysis of about 500 of the donors. When HLA alleles, especially DR and DQ, strongly co-occurred, attributing TCR associations to individual alleles was difficult. Because counts were too low, about 18 rarely observed V segments, including chromosome 9 orphons, were excluded from the earlier analysis of around 640 of the donors. Because HLA typing was unavailable for some donors at each locus, only the typed subset was used in association tests. Because the 87-base-pair reads could not distinguish some IMGT-functional V segments, including TRBV6-2 and TRBV6-3, those segments were excluded. Linkage disequilibrium might explain the correlated functional status among segregating V segments, but an unknown experimental factor could not be ruled out. A later analysis associated 17,000 or so TCR beta sequences with specific HLA alleles at a false discovery rate of 0.05. In vitro tests confirmed that a few of the cytomegalovirus-associated TCR beta chains recognize cytomegalovirus antigens.

Remarks on this clone: Its binding antigen is unknown. The record has no base qualities; no much larger clone is one base away.

The cohort comprised approximately 700 healthy bone marrow donors. At the time of sampling, all cohort members were nominally healthy, though unrecorded immune exposures were likely present. The donor tested CMV seronegative and was one of the 352 seronegative cohort members. A peripheral blood sample was collected from each donor, and TCR beta sequencing was performed on peripheral blood mononuclear cells. Genomic DNA extraction from the blood cell samples was performed with the Qiagen DNeasy Blood Extraction Kit. From the cysteine through the phenylalanine, the CDR3 covers 14 amino acids. Only the CDR3 DNA stays, 42 bases, in frame from base 1. V is reduced by 3 bases and J by 2 bases, leaving a spacing of 11 bases between them. Per the germline V gene, SNHLY is the CDR1 and FYNNEI is the CDR2. The library was produced with the immunoSEQ multiplex PCR assay. For the multiplex PCR, a mixture combining 60 forward primers for TCR Vbeta segments and 13 reverse primers for TCR Jbeta segments was used. The CDR3 region of rearranged TCR beta genes was amplified from genomic DNA with a multiplex PCR assay. The amplified TCR beta libraries were sequenced on the Illumina HiSeq System as 87-base-pair reads. Per the authors' processing: Across the 600 to 700 repertoires, a later analysis counted tens of millions of unique TCR beta chains, roughly 11 million of which were shared by at least two donors. A nearest-neighbor algorithm error-corrected the raw reads and collapsed the reads into unique sequences, merging closely related sequences to remove PCR and sequencing errors. V, D and J gene segments were assigned by aligning CDR3 sequences to IMGT reference sequences. For a sequence to be retained, at least a six-nucleotide match to both a V gene segment and a J gene segment was required. Rearrangements were classified as productive when the CDR3 lacked stop codons and remained in frame with V and J, and all other rearrangements were classified as non-productive. CDR3 was defined according to IMGT convention as the region running from the second conserved V-encoded cysteine to the conserved J-encoded phenylalanine. In an earlier analysis of more than 550 of the donors, sequences lacking an unambiguous match to a single V gene segment were excluded. In an earlier analysis of around 600 of the donors, V segments were called functional above 56.7% productive rearrangements and were called segregating when the between-donor standard deviation exceeded 5%. To diagnose cytomegalovirus status from the catalog of TCR beta chain sequences, a statistical classification framework was built. In a later analysis, V and J genes were assigned by comparing TCR nucleotide sequences against IMGT/GENE-DB human TR gene sequences. A later analysis assigned CDR3 sequences and most-parsimonious VDJ recombination scenarios with the TCRdist pipeline. In a later analysis, each TCR beta chain was defined by its CDR3 amino acid sequence together with its V-gene family, and reads lacking a unique V-gene family were excluded. A later analysis removed roughly 590 highly shared, low-generation-probability nucleotide sequences to deal with suspected cross-contamination and a sequencing artifact. In a later analysis, a clonal expansion index for each public chain was calculated from normalized within-repertoire ranks of inferred template counts. In a later analysis, generation probabilities were computed with a VDJ recombination model fitted to out-of-frame rearrangements, and the resulting probabilities were checked against IGoR. In a later analysis, TCR-TCR, TCR-HLA and TCR-CMV co-occurrence was scored with hypergeometric tests, and a repertoire-size bias correction was applied to TCR pairs. A later analysis estimated false discovery rates by permuting HLA or CMV assignments 20 times. A later analysis grouped co-occurring TCRs with DBSCAN, adding TCRdist sequence similarity when clustering within HLA-allele-positive subsets. Repertoires with fewer than 30,000 or more than 120,000 public chains were left out of co-occurrence clustering, as were five repertoires with anomalous nucleotide sharing. TCRdb obtained this table from immuneACCESS and retained in-frame rearrangements with V and J assigned. These tables miss some clones; where compared with another copy, unresolved V genes account for less than half of the shortfall, and the remainder is unexplained. V, J and clone size are taken as reported in that table, and D and trimming were inferred from the DNA itself. The sample table lists tens of thousands of clones, 65% to 75% of them with a count of one. Roughly 5.7% of the sample belongs to the ten largest clones.

Sequencing was performed on PBMCs. The sequence links TRBV2 to TRBJ2-7; the best D guess is TRBD2, with 6 bases matching. The sequence derives from a woman aged 30 to 39 in good health and CMV-seronegative. In nucleotides, the sequence is TGTGCCAGCAGTGACCGGGAGCCTCCCTACGAGCAGTACTTC. It specifies CASSDREPPYEQYF.